One sample yielded the 2 T cell receptor beta chains listed below, sequenced in a study of blood T cell repertoires in COVID-19. Sequencing was performed with immunoSEQ multiplex PCR; in TCRdb, only in-frame clones are kept and a portion is missing. The sample holds tens of thousands of clones; 88% are singletons and the top ten take roughly 29%. Source material: peripheral blood. These receptors were collected from a man between 45 and 60 years old with acute or convalescent COVID-19.

V gene TRBV24-1 combines with J gene TRBJ2-3, with D hard to call. Germline-derived CDR1 and CDR2 are KGHDR and SFDVKD. Trimming removed 8 bases from V and 1 base from J, with 9 bases in between. This CDR3 is built from 13 residues. The CDR3, as DNA: TGTGCCACCACTCTAGGCGGCACAGATACGCAGTATTTT. This codes for CATTLGGTDTQYF.

The genes are TRBV9 and TRBJ1-2, with D possibly TRBD1 on 6 matching bases. CDR3 length equals 15 residues. V lost 0 bases to trimming and J lost 0 bases, with 9 bases between them. CDR1 is SGDLS, CDR2 YYNGEE, per germline. As DNA, the CDR3 is TGTGCCAGCAGCGTAGCTGGGACACCTAACTATGGCTACACCTTC. Translating gives CASSVAGTPNYGYTF.